This T cell receptor beta chain is from a study of identical twins. The CDR3 is 18 residues long. The germline V gene has CDR1 SGHAT and CDR2 FQNNGV. Trimming pared 1 base from V and 0 bases from J, leaving 16 bases between. Each CDR3 protein is one row after TCRdb ran MiXCR on the 5' RACE reads. The table shows 510,000 or so distinct CDR3 sequences, with about 15% occurring only once. There are a few counts of this clonotype. These data are also associated with another study on yellow fever vaccine responses in identical twins.

The specimen was CD4+ T cells sorted from blood. The rearrangement links TRBV11-2 to TRBJ2-1, with a weak D call TRBD2 (7 bases). The receptor was derived from a woman younger than 35 in good health. Here the CDR3 DNA reads TGTGCCAGCAGCTTAGGGGGCGGGGGCGATAGCTCCTACAATGAGCAGTTCTTC. Translated: CASSLGGGGDSSYNEQFF.